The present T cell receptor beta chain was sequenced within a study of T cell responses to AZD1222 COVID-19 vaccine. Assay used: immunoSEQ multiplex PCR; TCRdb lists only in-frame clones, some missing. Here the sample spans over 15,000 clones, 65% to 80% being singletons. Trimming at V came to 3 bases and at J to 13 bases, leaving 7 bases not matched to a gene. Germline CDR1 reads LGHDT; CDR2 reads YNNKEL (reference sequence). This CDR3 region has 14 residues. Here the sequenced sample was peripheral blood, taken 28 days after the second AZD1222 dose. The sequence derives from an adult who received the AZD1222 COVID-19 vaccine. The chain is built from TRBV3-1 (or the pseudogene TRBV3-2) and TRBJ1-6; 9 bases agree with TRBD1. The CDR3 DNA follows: TGTGCCAGCAGCCAGACAGGGGGGCCCGAGCCCCTCCACTTT. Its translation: CASSQTGGPEPLHF.